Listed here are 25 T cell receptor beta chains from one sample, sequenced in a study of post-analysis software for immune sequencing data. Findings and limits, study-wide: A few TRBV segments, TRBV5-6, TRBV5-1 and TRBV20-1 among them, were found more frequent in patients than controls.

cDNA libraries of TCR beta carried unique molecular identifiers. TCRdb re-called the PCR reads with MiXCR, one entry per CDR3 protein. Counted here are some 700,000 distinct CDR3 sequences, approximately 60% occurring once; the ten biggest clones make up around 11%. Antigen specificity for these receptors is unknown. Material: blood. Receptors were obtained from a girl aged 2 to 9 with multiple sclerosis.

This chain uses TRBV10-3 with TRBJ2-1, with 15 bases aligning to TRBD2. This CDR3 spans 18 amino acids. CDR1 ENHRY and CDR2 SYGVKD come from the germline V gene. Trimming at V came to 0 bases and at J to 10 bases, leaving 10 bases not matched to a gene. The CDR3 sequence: CAISESDGLAGGQGEQFF. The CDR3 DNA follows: TGTGCCATCAGTGAGTCTGATGGACTAGCGGGGGGGCAGGGGGAGCAGTTCTTC.

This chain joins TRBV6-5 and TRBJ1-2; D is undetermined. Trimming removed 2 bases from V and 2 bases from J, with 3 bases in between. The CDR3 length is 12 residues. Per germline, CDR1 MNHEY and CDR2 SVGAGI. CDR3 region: CASSYRNYGYTF. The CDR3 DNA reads TGTGCCAGCAGTTACCGGAACTATGGCTACACCTTC.

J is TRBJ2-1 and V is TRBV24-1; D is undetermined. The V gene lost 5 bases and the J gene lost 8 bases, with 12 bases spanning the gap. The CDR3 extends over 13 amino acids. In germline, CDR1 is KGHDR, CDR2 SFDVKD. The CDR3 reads CATSVGVGDEQFF. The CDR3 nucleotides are TGTGCCACCAGTGTTGGGGTTGGGGATGAGCAGTTCTTC.

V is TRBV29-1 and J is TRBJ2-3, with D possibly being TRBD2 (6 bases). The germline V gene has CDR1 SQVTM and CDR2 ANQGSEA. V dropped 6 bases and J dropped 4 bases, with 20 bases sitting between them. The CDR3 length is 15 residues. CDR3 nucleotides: TGCAGCGTGATAAATGCGGGGAGGTTGGCAGATACGCAGTATTTT. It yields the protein CSVINAGRLADTQYF.

The CDR3 DNA is TGCAGTGCTTATCGTGGGGGACAAGAGACCCAGTACTTC. Protein product: CSAYRGGQETQYF. The chain couples TRBV20-1 to TRBJ2-5, with D perhaps being TRBD1 or TRBD2 (5 bases each). This CDR3 is built from 13 residues. The germline V gene has CDR1 DFQATT and CDR2 SNEGSKA (reference sequence). The V end was cut by 5 bases, the J end by 2 bases, with 12 bases between.

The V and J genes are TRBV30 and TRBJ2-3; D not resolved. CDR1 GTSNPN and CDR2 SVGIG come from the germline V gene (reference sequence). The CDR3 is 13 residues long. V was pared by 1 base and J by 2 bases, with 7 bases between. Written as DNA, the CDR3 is TGTGCCTGGAGTGCGGCAGCCACAGATACGCAGTATTTT. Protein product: CAWSAAATDTQYF.

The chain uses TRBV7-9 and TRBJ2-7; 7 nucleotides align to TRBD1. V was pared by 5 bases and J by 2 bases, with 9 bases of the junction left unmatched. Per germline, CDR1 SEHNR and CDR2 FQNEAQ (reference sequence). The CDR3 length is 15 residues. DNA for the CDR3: TGTGCCAGCAGCCTGCCCCTGGGACAGCCCTACGAGCAGTACTTC. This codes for CASSLPLGQPYEQYF. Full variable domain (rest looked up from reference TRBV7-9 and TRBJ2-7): DTGVSQNPRHKITKRGQNVTFRCDPISEHNRLYWYRQTLGQGPEFLTYFQNEAQLEKSRLLSDRFSAERPKGSFSTLEIQRTEQGDSAMYLCASSLPLGQPYEQYFGPGTRLTVT.

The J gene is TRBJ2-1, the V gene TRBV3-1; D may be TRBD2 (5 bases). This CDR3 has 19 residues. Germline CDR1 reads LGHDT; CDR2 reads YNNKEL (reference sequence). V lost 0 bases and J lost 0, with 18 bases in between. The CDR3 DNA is TGTGCCAGCAGCCAAGAAGGCGGGTCTAGACCCCACTCCTACAATGAGCAGTTCTTC. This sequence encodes CASSQEGGSRPHSYNEQFF.

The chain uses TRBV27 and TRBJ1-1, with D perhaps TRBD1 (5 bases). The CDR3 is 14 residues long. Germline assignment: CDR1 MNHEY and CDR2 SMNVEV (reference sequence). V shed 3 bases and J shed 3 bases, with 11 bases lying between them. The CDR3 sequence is CASSLGGLDTEAFF. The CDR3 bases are TGTGCCAGCAGTTTGGGGGGTCTGGACACTGAAGCTTTCTTT.

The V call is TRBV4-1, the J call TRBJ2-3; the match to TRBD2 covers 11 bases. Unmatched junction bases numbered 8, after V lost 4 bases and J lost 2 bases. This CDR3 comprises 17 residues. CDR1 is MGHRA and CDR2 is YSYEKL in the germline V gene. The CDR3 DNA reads TGCGCCAGCAGCCCTAGCGGGAGGAGGGGATACACAGATACGCAGTATTTT. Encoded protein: CASSPSGRRGYTDTQYF.

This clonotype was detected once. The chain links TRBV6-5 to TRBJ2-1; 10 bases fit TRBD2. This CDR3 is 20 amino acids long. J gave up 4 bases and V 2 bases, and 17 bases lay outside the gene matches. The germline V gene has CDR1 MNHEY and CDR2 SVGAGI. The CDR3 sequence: CASSYGASGGTGARYNEQFF. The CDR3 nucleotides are TGTGCCAGCAGTTACGGGGCTAGCGGGGGCACAGGGGCGCGATACAATGAGCAGTTCTTC.

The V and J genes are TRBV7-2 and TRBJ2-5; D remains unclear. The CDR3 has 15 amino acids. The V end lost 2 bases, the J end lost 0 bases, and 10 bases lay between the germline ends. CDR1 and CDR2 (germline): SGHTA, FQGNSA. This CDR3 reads CASSLIHSYQETQYF. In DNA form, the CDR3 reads TGTGCCAGCAGCTTAATACACAGCTACCAAGAGACCCAGTACTTC.

CDR3 nucleotides: TGTGCCAGCAGTGGCCGGGACGGATCCCCCGAGCAGTACTTC. Translation gives CASSGRDGSPEQYF. V usage is TRBV6-1 and J usage is TRBJ2-5, with D possibly called TRBD1 or TRBD2 (5 bases each). The assigned J gene may be wrong: the sequence end matches TRBJ2-7 better. The CDR3 spans 14 residues. Germline CDR1 and CDR2: MNHNS and SASEGT.

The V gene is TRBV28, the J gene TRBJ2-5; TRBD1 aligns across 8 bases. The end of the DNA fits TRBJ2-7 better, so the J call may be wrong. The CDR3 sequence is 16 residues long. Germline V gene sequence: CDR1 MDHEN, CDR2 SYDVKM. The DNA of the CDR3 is TGTGCCAGCAAACCGGGCGGGACAGGCGATTTCCACGAGCAGTACTTC. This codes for CASKPGGTGDFHEQYF.

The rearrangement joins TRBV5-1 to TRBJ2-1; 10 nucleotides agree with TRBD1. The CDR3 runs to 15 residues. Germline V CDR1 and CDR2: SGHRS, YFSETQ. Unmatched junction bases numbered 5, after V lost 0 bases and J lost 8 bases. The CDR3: CASSLEGTGVYEQFF. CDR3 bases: TGCGCCAGCAGCTTGGAAGGGACAGGGGTCTATGAGCAGTTCTTC.

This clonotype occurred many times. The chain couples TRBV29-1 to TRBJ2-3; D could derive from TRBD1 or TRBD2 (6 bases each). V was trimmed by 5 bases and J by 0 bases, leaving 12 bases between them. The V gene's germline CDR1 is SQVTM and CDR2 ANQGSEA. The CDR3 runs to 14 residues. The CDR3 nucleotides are TGCAGCGTTCCCACGGGGGCTAGCACAGATACGCAGTATTTT. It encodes CSVPTGASTDTQYF.

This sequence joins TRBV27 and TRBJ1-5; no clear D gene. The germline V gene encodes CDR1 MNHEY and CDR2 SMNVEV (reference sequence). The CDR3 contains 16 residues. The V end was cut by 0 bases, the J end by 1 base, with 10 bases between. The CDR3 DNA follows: TGTGCCAGCAGTTTATCGACCCTCGGGAGCAATCAGCCCCAGCATTTT. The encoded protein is CASSLSTLGSNQPQHF.

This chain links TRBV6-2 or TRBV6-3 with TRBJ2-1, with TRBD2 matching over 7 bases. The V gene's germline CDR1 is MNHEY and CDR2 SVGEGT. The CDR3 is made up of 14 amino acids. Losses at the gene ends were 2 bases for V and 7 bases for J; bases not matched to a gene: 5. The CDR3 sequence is CASSYPGLTNEQFF. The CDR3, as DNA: TGTGCCAGCAGTTACCCGGGACTAACGAATGAGCAGTTCTTC.

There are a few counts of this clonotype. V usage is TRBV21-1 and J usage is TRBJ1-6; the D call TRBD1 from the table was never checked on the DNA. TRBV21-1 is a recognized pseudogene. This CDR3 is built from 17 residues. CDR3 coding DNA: TGTGCCAGCAGCACGGAGGGACAGGGCCTGGTAGATTCACCCCTCCACTTT. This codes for CASSTEGQGLVDSPLHF.

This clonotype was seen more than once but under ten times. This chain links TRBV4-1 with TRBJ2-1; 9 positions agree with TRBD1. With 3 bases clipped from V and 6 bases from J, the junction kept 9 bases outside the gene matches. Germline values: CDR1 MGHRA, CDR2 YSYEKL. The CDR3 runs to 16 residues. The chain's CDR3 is CASSHLPGQGINEQFF. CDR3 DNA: TGCGCCAGCAGCCATCTACCGGGACAGGGAATCAATGAGCAGTTCTTC.

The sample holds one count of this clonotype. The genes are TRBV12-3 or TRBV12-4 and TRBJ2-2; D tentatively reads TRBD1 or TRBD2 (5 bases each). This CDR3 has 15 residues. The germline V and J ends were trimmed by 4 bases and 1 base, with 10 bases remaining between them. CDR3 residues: CASSWDGVNTGELFF. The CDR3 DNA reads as TGTGCCAGCAGTTGGGACGGAGTGAACACCGGGGAGCTGTTTTTT.

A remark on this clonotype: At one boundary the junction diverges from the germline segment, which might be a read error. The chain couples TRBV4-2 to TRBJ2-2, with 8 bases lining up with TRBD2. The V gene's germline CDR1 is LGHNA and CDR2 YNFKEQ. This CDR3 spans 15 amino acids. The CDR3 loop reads CAGSLSGASDGELFF. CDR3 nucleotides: TGTGCCGGCAGCCTTAGCGGGGCCTCCGACGGGGAGCTGTTTTTT.

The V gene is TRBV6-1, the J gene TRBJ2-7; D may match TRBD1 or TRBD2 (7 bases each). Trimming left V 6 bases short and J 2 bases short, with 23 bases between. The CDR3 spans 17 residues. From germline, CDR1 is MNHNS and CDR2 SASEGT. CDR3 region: CASSLIALRGGPYEQYF. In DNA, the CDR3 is TGTGCCAGCAGCCTAATTGCCCTCAGGGGGGGACCCTACGAGCAGTACTTC.

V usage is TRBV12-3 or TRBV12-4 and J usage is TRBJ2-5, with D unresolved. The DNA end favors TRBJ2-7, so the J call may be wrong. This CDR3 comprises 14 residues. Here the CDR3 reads CASSSYSESYEQYF. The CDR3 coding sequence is TGTGCCAGCAGTTCTTATTCGGAGAGCTACGAGCAGTACTTC.

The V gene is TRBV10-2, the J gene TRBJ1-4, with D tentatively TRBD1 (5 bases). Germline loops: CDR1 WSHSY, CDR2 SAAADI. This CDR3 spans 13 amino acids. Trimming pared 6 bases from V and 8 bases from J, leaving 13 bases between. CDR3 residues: CASSPNRNEKLFF. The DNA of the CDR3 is TGCGCCAGCAGCCCTAACAGGAACGAAAAACTGTTTTTT.